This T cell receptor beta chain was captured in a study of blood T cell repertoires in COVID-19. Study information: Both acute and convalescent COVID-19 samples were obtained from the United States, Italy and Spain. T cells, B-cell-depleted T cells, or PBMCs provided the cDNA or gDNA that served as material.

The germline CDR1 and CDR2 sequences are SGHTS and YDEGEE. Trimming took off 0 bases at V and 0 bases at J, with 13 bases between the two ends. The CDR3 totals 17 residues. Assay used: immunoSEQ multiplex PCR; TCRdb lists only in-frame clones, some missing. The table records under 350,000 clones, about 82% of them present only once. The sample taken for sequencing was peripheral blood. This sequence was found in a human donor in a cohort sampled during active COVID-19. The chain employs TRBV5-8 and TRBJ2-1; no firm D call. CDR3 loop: CASSLEVQASSYNEQFF. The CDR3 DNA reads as TGTGCCAGCAGCTTGGAAGTTCAGGCGAGCTCCTACAATGAGCAGTTCTTC.